Described below is a single T cell receptor beta chain sequence and its context. Its antigen remains unidentified. This entry is derived from a study of cytomegalovirus exposure and HLA in healthy donors. Study results and limitations: Rare TCR sequences dominated, though some public TCRs recurred in many donors.

Here immunoSEQ multiplex PCR was the method, and the copy in TCRdb shows in-frame clones only, minus some. The table has over 85,000 clones, 85% to 95% seen once. Germline V CDR1 and CDR2: LNHNV, YYDKDF (reference sequence). The CDR3 consists of 16 residues. The junction had 7 bases not matched to a gene; V was cut back by 6 bases and J by 0 bases. Input material: PBMCs. V usage is TRBV15 and J usage is TRBJ2-1; 8 bases match TRBD2. The sequence derives from a woman in her 30s in good health and CMV-seropositive. Written as DNA, the CDR3 is TGTGCCACCAGTCGTGAGCGGGAGAGCTCCTACAATGAGCAGTTCTTC. Its protein is CATSRERESSYNEQFF.